Following are 20 T cell receptor beta chains from one sample sequenced in a study of spatial heterogeneity in lung cancer. Via MiXCR, TCRdb re-called the 5' RACE reads, giving one row per CDR3 protein. The profile shows more than 75,000 distinct CDR3 sequences, around 13% of them singletons. Time point given: sample taken at primary tumor resection. Frozen PBMC, nontumor lung or tumor provided whole RNA, which was sequenced unsorted. The material sequenced was PBMCs, taken at surgery. Every receptor here comes from a male donor with early-stage non-small cell lung cancer.

This clonotype has only a few counts. The rearrangement joins TRBV30 to TRBJ1-2, with D possibly being TRBD1 (5 bases). CDR1 and CDR2 (germline): GTSNPN, SVGIG (reference sequence). Trimming took 3 bases from V and 11 from J, leaving 13 bases between them. The CDR3 contains 11 residues. The CDR3 here is CAWRSAGRYTF. The CDR3 bases are TGTGCCTGGAGGTCTGCAGGGCGGTACACCTTC.

The gene calls are TRBV3-1 and TRBJ2-7; D perhaps matches TRBD1 (5 bases). The CDR3 is 14 amino acids. CDR1 and CDR2 (germline): LGHDT, YNNKEL (reference sequence). Trimming removed 4 bases at V and 4 bases at J, with 14 bases between. CDR3 sequence: CASSPRQGRYEQYF. CDR3 coding DNA: TGTGCCAGCAGCCCCCGGCAGGGCAGGTACGAGCAGTACTTC.

The V call is TRBV9, the J call TRBJ2-5, with 7 positions matching TRBD1. Germline loops: CDR1 SGDLS, CDR2 YYNGEE. J was trimmed by 4 bases and V by 1 base; bases with no gene match: 7. The CDR3 spans 15 residues. CDR3: CASSVLGQLGETQYF. The DNA of the CDR3 is TGTGCCAGCAGCGTACTGGGACAGCTTGGAGAGACCCAGTACTTC. Variable domain in full (rest from reference TRBV9 and TRBJ2-5): DSGVTQTPKHLITATGQRVTLRCSPRSGDLSVYWYQQSLDQGLQFLIQYYNGEERAKGNILERFSAQQFPDLHSELNLSSLELGDSALYFCASSVLGQLGETQYFGPGTRLLVL.

J is TRBJ1-1 and V is TRBV29-1; D is possibly TRBD1 (6 bases). V lost 7 bases and J 1 base, leaving 10 bases between the germline ends. The CDR3 is 12 amino acids. CDR1 is SQVTM and CDR2 is ANQGSEA in the germline V gene. The chain's CDR3 is CSAGGANTEAFF. The CDR3 coding sequence is TGCAGCGCGGGGGGGGCGAACACTGAAGCTTTCTTT.

This clonotype was picked up a small number of times. CDR3 residues: CASSLGPKGYEQYF. CDR3 bases: TGTGCCAGCAGCTTAGGTCCGAAGGGCTACGAGCAGTACTTC. The rearrangement joins TRBV7-2 to TRBJ2-7; no reliable D call. Germline V gene data show CDR1 as SGHTA and CDR2 as FQGNSA. With 1 base removed from V and 3 bases from J, the gap between germline ends came to 10 bases. The CDR3 runs to 14 residues.

This clonotype was counted between two and nine times. The CDR3 sequence is CSVEPGTGWDTEAFF. CDR3 coding DNA: TGCAGCGTTGAACCAGGGACAGGCTGGGACACTGAAGCTTTCTTT. The V and J genes are TRBV29-1 and TRBJ1-1; 8 bases line up with TRBD1. Germline V gene sequence: CDR1 SQVTM, CDR2 ANQGSEA. The ends lost 2 bases at V and 3 bases at J; junction bases unmatched: 8. The CDR3 is 15 residues long.

In this sample, this clonotype turned up a few times. The chain couples TRBV29-1 to TRBJ1-1, with D perhaps TRBD1 (5 bases). The V end was cut by 5 bases, the J end by 3 bases, with 13 bases between. This CDR3 contains 13 residues. From germline, CDR1 is SQVTM and CDR2 ANQGSEA. DNA for the CDR3: TGCAGCGTTTCCAGGGATTCAGACACTGAAGCTTTCTTT. Residues: CSVSRDSDTEAFF.

This clonotype was recorded at least ten times. The chain is built from TRBV11-1 and TRBJ2-4; possibly TRBD1 for D (6 bases). With 6 bases removed from V and 2 bases from J, the gap between germline ends came to 17 bases. The V gene's germline CDR1 is SGHAT and CDR2 FQDESV (reference sequence). The CDR3 runs 16 residues. The CDR3, as DNA: TGTGCCAGCAGTTCTACAGGGTGGGGGACCAAAAACATTCAGTACTTC. This translates into CASSSTGWGTKNIQYF.

This chain joins TRBV10-2 and TRBJ1-5; D remains unclear. Trimming removed 8 bases at V and 2 bases at J, with 13 bases between. The CDR3 has 14 amino acids. Germline-derived CDR1 and CDR2 are WSHSY and SAAADI. Here the CDR3 DNA reads TGCGCCAGCCTGGAGGGCCTCGGCAATCAGCCCCAGCATTTT. Translation gives CASLEGLGNQPQHF.

The chain uses TRBV29-1 and TRBJ2-2; TRBD1 is a possible D gene (6 bases). Germline loops: CDR1 SQVTM, CDR2 ANQGSEA. V was pared by 4 bases and J by 5 bases, with 8 bases between. The CDR3 runs to 12 residues. In DNA form, the CDR3 reads TGCAGCGTTGGTGACAGGACCGGGGAGCTGTTTTTT. Its protein product is CSVGDRTGELFF.

This clonotype was found many times. V usage is TRBV7-3 and J usage is TRBJ1-2; 8 nucleotides match TRBD1. The junction had 8 bases not matched to a gene; V was cut back by 3 bases and J by 8 bases. The CDR3 covers 14 residues. From germline, CDR1 is SGHTA and CDR2 FQGTGA. CDR3 coding DNA: TGTGCCAGCAGCTTCCAGGGGGCGTCTTTAGGCTACACCTTC. Amino acids: CASSFQGASLGYTF.

This clonotype has just a few counts. The rearrangement joins TRBV20-1 to TRBJ1-4; D might be TRBD1 (5 bases). CDR1 and CDR2 from the germline V gene are DFQATT and SNEGSKA (reference sequence). The CDR3 extends over 15 amino acids. The V gene lost 0 bases and the J gene lost 2 bases, with 10 bases spanning the gap. CDR3 residues: CSARDRDGTNEKLFF. For the CDR3, the DNA is TGCAGTGCTAGAGACAGGGATGGCACTAATGAAAAACTGTTTTTT.

The genes are TRBV24-1 and TRBJ2-2; 7 bases are shared with TRBD1. This CDR3 comprises 16 residues. With 5 bases clipped from V and 5 bases from J, the junction kept 10 bases outside the gene matches. Looked up from germline, CDR1 is KGHDR and CDR2 is SFDVKD. CDR3 sequence reads: CATSGDMDRPTGELFF. CDR3 nucleotides: TGTGCCACCAGTGGTGACATGGACAGGCCTACCGGGGAGCTGTTTTTT.

This clonotype was counted a few times. V gene TRBV25-1 combines with J gene TRBJ2-3; 8 nucleotides match TRBD1. The CDR3 sequence is 15 residues long. After removal of 3 bases from V and 5 bases from J, the junction contained 7 bases not matched to a gene. Germline CDR1 MGHDK, CDR2 SYGVNS. CDR3 sequence reads: CASSEGTGRGDTQYF. The DNA for the CDR3 is TGTGCCAGCAGTGAGGGGACAGGACGCGGAGATACGCAGTATTTT. Variable domain in full (rest from reference TRBV25-1 and TRBJ2-3): EADIYQTPRYLVIGTGKKITLECSQTMGHDKMYWYQQDPGMELHLIHYSYGVNSTEKGDLSSESTVSRIRTEHFPLTLESARPSHTSQYLCASSEGTGRGDTQYFGPGTRLTVL.

The sample holds a few counts of this clonotype. V is TRBV5-1 and J is TRBJ2-1; a weak D match, TRBD2 (6 bases). Germline CDR1 reads SGHRS; CDR2 reads YFSETQ. This CDR3 comprises 13 residues. Between the trimmed V and J ends, which lost 9 bases and 1 base, there was a span of 11 bases. CDR3 sequence: CATTEGSYNEQFF. The CDR3 DNA sequence: TGCGCCACCACGGAGGGGTCCTACAATGAGCAGTTCTTC.

This clonotype was recorded at least ten times. The CDR3 sequence is CASSDSENTEAFF. CDR3 sequence (DNA): TGTGCCAGCAGTGACTCCGAAAACACTGAAGCTTTCTTT. The chain carries TRBV6-4 and TRBJ1-1; D ambiguous. The V end lost 0 bases, the J end lost 2 bases, and 4 bases lay between the germline ends. From germline, CDR1 is MRHNA and CDR2 SNTAGT. The CDR3 is 13 residues long.

In this sample, this clonotype turned up a few times. V and J are TRBV2 and TRBJ2-7, with D unresolved. Germline V gene sequence: CDR1 SNHLY, CDR2 FYNNEI. Trimming removed 0 bases at V and 3 bases at J, with 9 bases between. The CDR3 consists of 14 residues. The CDR3 DNA follows: TGTGCCAGCAGTGAAGCGGAGCAGAGCTACGAGCAGTACTTC. Protein product: CASSEAEQSYEQYF.

This clonotype has only a few counts. CDR3 protein: CSATGGGGTQYF. CDR3 nucleotide sequence: TGCAGTGCTACAGGGGGGGGGGGGACCCAGTACTTC. J is TRBJ2-5 and V is TRBV20-1; possibly TRBD1 or TRBD2 for D (7 bases each). The CDR3 is 12 amino acids. V lost 4 bases and J 7 bases, leaving 13 bases between the germline ends. Germline values: CDR1 DFQATT, CDR2 SNEGSKA (reference sequence).

V gene TRBV29-1 combines with J gene TRBJ2-5, with 8 bases fitting TRBD1. CDR3 size: 14 residues. The trim removed 0 bases at V and 2 bases at J, leaving 2 bases unmatched. Germline V gene sequence: CDR1 SQVTM, CDR2 ANQGSEA. The DNA for the CDR3 is TGCAGCGTTGAAGAAGGGACAGGTCAAGAGACCCAGTACTTC. It translates to CSVEEGTGQETQYF.

This chain uses TRBV28 with TRBJ1-3; D is uncertain. V dropped 8 bases and J dropped 3 bases, with 11 bases sitting between them. The CDR3 extends over 13 amino acids. Germline CDR1 is MDHEN and CDR2 is SYDVKM. For the CDR3, the DNA is TGTGCCAGCTTCTTCAAGGATGGAAACACCATATATTTT. Its translation: CASFFKDGNTIYF.